The following is a T cell receptor beta chain sequence with its context. Which antigen it targets is not known. Base qualities are missing; no much larger clone stands one base away. This sample stems from a study of CD4 T cell repertoires in COVID-19 (dated by TCRdb to the early 2020s). Notes on the research overall: To analyze cross-reactivity, the CFSE-low cells were expanded with IL-2 for about eleven days and then labeled again and restimulated with spike proteins from other coronaviruses. In three recovered individuals, the researchers analyzed the TCR Vbeta repertoire of SARS-CoV-2-reactive T cells at the subset level. Naturally processed CD4+ T cell responses to SARS-CoV-2 spike and nucleoprotein were characterized in COVID-19-recovered individuals, and clonal composition was assessed by TCR Vbeta sequencing. Findings and caveats that apply to the study as a whole: Several of the most expanded SARS-CoV-2-reactive clonotypes were present in two or all three memory subsets, which suggests intraclonal diversification. Consistent with cross-reactivity, between roughly 6 and 25% of SARS-CoV-2 clonotypes also showed up in secondary cultures stimulated with SARS-CoV and/or HKU1 spike.

The meaning of the sample's time point label: sample from a COVID-19-recovered individual after infection. Donors were patients who had recovered from mild-to-severe COVID-19. Uncultured memory T cell samples were subjected to sequencing directly after ex vivo isolation. CD4+ total memory, central memory, effector memory and circulating T follicular helper cells were isolated from peripheral blood mononuclear cells. The germline V gene encodes CDR1 SGDLS and CDR2 YYNGEE. Including cysteine and phenylalanine, the CDR3 has 14 amino acids. The only DNA kept is the CDR3, 42 bases in frame from the first base. Trimming accounts for 3 bases at V and 5 bases at J, while the number of junction bases matched to no gene is 7. Libraries came from the immunoSEQ multiplex PCR assay. The original pipeline was this. To quantify how much the repertoires of different subsets overlapped, the Chao-Jaccard similarity index was used along with counts of shared clonotypes. In TCRdb, the immuneACCESS table is reduced to in-frame sequences with V and J assigned. These tables do not hold every clone; where another copy was compared, an unresolved V gene accounts for under half, and the others remain unexplained. V, J and clone size were drawn from that table, and D and trimming were deduced from the DNA. The sample table records about 75,000 clones; about 83% of these occur just once. The top ten constitute roughly 0.5% of the sample.

This sample comprised CD4+ T cells from peripheral blood, obtained after recovery from COVID-19. The TCR was taken from a human donor who had COVID-19. The V and J segments used are TRBV9 and TRBJ2-5; 7 bases in the junction line up with TRBD2. The DNA sequence is as follows: TGTGCCAGCAGCGAGACTAGCTCTGGCGAGACCCAGTACTTC. This encodes CASSETSSGETQYF.